This T cell receptor (beta chain) emerged from a study of identical twins. General study results and limits: Out-of-frame TCR alpha sharing observed in monozygotic twins exceeded model estimates.

The CDR3 sequence is 15 residues long. The V gene's germline CDR1 is SGHRS and CDR2 YFSETQ. V gave up 4 bases and J gave up 8 bases; unmatched junction bases: 10. Turning to this clonotype: Its antigen is undetermined.

It was template switching that added a universal primer site, and there were unique molecular identifiers on the cDNA. TCRdb itself ran the 5' RACE reads through MiXCR, one entry per CDR3 protein. This table holds about 520,000 distinct CDR3 sequences, 22% found once. A further study also used this sample, focusing on T cells expressing NK-cell markers. That report notes: Eight donors were sequenced, of whom seven were HCMV-seropositive, while the remaining one was HCMV-seronegative.

The sequence was obtained from a woman aged 18-29 years in good health. V usage is TRBV5-1 and J usage is TRBJ2-1; 9 nucleotides agree with TRBD2. Sequencing was performed on CD4+ T cells sorted from blood. The CDR3 DNA follows: TGCGCCAGCAGCGCCGGGACTAGCAGTCCCGATGAGCAGTTCTTC. This gives the protein CASSAGTSSPDEQFF.